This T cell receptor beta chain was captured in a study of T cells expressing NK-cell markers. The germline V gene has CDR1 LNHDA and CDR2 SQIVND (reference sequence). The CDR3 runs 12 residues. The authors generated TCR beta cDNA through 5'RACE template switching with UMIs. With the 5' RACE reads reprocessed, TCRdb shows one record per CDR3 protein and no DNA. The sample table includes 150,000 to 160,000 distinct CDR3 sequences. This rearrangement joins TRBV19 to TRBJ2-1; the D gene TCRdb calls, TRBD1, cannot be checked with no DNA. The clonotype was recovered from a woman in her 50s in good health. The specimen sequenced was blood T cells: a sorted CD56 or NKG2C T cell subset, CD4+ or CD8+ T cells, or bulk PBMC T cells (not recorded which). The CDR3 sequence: CASRVGTNEQFF.